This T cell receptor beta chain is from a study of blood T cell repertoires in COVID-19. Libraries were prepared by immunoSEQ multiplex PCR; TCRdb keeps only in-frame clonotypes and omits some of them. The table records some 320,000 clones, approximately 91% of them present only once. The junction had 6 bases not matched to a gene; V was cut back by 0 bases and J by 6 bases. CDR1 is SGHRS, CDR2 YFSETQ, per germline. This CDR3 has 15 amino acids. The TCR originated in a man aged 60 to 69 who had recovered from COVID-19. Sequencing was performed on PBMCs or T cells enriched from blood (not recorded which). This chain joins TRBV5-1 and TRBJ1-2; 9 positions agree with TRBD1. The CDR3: CASSLDRGPRDGYTF. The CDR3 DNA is TGCGCCAGCAGCTTGGACAGGGGGCCAAGGGATGGCTACACCTTC.